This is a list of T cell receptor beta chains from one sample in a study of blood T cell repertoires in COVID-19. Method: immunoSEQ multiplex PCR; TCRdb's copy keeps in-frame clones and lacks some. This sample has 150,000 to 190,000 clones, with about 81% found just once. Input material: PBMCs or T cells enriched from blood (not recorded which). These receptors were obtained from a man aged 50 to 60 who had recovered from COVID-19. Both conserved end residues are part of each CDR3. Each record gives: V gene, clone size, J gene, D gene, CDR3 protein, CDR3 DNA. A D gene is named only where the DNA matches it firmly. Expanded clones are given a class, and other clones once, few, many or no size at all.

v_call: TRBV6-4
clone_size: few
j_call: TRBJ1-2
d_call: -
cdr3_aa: CASSDPRVHGYTF
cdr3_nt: TGTGCCAGCAGTGATCCCAGGGTACATGGCTACACCTTC

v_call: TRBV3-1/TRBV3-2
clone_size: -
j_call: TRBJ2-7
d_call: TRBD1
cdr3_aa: CASSHTDRTGLSYEQYF
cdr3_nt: TGTGCCAGCAGCCACACCGACCGGACAGGGCTCTCCTACGAGCAGTACTTC

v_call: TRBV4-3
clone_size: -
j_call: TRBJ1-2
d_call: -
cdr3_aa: CASSQAGRYGYTF
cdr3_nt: TGCGCCAGCAGCCAAGCAGGGCGGTATGGCTACACCTTC

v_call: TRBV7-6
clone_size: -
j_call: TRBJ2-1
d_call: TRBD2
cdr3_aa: CASSSSLGTSGGASREQFF
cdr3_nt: TGTGCCAGCAGCTCCTCGTTAGGGACTAGCGGGGGGGCCTCGCGTGAGCAGTTCTTC

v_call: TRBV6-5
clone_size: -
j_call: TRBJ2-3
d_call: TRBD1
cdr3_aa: CASSYVGQGHTDTQYF
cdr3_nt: TGTGCCAGCAGTTACGTAGGACAGGGGCACACAGATACGCAGTATTTT

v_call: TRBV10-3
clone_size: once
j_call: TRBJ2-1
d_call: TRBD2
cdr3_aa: CATALAGGYNEQFF
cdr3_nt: TGTGCCACCGCACTAGCGGGGGGCTACAATGAGCAGTTCTTC

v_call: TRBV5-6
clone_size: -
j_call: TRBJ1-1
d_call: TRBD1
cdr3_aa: CASSSAGQGIEEAFF
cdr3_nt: TGTGCCAGCAGCTCGGCAGGACAGGGGATTGAGGAAGCTTTCTTT

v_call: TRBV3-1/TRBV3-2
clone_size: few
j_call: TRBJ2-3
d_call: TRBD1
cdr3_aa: CASSQLDRGLSTDTQYF
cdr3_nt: TGTGCCAGCAGCCAGCTCGACAGGGGATTGAGCACAGATACGCAGTATTTT

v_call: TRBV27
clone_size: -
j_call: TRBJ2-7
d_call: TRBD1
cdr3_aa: CASSLLGDRGGKEQYF
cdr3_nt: TGTGCCAGCAGTTTATTAGGGGACAGGGGGGGCAAGGAGCAGTACTTC

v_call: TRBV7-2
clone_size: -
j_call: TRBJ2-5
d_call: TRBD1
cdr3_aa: CASSFDRGRETQYF
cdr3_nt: TGTGCCAGCAGCTTTGACAGGGGGCGTGAGACCCAGTACTTC

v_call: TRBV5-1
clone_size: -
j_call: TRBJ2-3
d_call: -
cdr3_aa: CASSLAGDTQYF
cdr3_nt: TGCGCCAGCAGCTTGGCCGGGGATACGCAGTATTTT

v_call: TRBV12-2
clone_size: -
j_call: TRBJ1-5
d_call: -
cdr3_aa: CASRLARVSAQHF
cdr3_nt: TGTGCAAGTCGCTTAGCGCGGGTGTCGGCCCAGCATTTT

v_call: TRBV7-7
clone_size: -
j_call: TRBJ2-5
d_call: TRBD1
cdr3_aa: CASSLGGQGAETQYF
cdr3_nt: TGTGCCAGCAGCTTAGGGGGACAGGGTGCGGAGACCCAGTACTTC

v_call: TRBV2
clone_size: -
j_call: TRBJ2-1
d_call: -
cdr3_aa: CASSEEAGGYYNEQFF
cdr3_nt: TGTGCCAGCAGTGAGGAGGCAGGGGGGTATTACAATGAGCAGTTCTTC

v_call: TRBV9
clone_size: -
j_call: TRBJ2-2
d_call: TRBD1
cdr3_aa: CASSLQGANTGELFF
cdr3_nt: TGTGCCAGCAGCCTCCAGGGGGCGAACACCGGGGAGCTGTTTTTT

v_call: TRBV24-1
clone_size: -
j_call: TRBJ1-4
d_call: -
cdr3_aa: CATSVATGTTNEKLFF
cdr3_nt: TGTGCCACCAGTGTGGCCACAGGGACAACTAATGAAAAACTGTTTTTT

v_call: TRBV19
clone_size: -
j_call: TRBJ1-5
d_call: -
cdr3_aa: CASTTTRTNSNQPQHF
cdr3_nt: TGTGCCAGTACCACGACTCGGACAAATAGCAATCAGCCCCAGCATTTT

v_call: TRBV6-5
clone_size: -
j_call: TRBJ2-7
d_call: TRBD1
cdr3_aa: CASSYSQGANYEQYF
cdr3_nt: TGTGCCAGCAGTTACTCTCAGGGGGCTAACTACGAGCAGTACTTC

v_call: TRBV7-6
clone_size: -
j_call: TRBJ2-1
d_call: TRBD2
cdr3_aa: CASSLLPPGGSYNEQFF
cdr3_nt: TGTGCCAGCAGCTTACTCCCACCCGGGGGGTCCTACAATGAGCAGTTCTTC

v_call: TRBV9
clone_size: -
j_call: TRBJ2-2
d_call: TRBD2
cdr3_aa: CASSGSGGARGELFF
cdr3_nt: TGTGCCAGCAGCGGCAGCGGGGGGGCTCGCGGGGAGCTGTTTTTT

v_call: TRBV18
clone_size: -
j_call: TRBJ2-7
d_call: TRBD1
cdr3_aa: CASSPKPGQGVYEQYF
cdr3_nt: TGTGCCAGCTCACCAAAACCGGGACAGGGTGTTTACGAGCAGTACTTC

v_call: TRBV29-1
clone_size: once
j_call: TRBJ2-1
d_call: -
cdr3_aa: CRAQDTYNEQFF
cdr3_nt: TGCAGAGCCCAGGACACCTACAATGAGCAGTTCTTC

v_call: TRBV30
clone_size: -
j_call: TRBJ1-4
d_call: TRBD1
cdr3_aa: CAWSRGTGPHFGDF
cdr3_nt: TGTGCCTGGAGTCGGGGGACAGGCCCACATTTTGGCGATTTT

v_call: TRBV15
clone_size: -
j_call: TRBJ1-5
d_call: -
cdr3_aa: CATSRAGSRQPQHF
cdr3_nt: TGTGCCACCAGCAGAGCCGGGAGTCGGCAGCCCCAGCATTTT

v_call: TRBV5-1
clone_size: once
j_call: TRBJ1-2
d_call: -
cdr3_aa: CASSLDATAHYGYTF
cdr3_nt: TGCGCCAGCAGCTTGGACGCCACAGCCCACTATGGCTACACCTTC

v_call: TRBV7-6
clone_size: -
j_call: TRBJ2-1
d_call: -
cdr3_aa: CASSIGRGRNNEQFF
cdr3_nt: TGTGCCAGCAGCATTGGCAGGGGGAGGAACAATGAGCAGTTCTTC

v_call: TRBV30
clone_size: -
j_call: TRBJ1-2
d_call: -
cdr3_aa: CAWNNGLIYGYTF
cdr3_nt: TGTGCCTGGAACAACGGACTGATCTATGGCTACACCTTC

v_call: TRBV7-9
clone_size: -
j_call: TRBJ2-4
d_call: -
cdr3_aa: CASSFRANIQYF
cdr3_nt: TGTGCCAGCAGCTTCAGGGCCAACATTCAGTACTTC

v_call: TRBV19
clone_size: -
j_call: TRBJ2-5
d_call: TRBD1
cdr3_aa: CASTNGQGGTQYF
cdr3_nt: TGTGCCAGTACTAACGGACAGGGAGGGACCCAGTACTTC

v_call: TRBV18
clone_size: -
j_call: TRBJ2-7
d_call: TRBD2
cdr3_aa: CASSNLRPKRGGDSYEQYF
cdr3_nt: TGTGCCAGCTCTAACCTCCGACCTAAGCGGGGGGGCGACTCCTACGAGCAGTACTTC

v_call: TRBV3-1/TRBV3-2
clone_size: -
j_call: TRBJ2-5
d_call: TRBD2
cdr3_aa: CASSQSGGAGETQYF
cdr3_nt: TGTGCCAGCAGCCAGTCCGGGGGGGCCGGGGAGACCCAGTACTTC

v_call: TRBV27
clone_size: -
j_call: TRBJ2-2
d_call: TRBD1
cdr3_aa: CASSARTGEGSGELFF
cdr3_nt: TGTGCCAGCAGTGCCCGGACAGGGGAGGGGTCCGGGGAGCTGTTTTTT

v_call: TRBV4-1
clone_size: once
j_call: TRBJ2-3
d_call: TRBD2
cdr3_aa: CASSGGLAGGTTDTQYF
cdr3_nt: TGCGCCAGCAGCGGGGGATTAGCGGGGGGCACCACAGATACGCAGTATTTT

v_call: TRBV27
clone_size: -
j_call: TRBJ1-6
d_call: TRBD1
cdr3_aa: CASSPRDRGNSPLHF
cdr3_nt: TGTGCCAGCAGTCCCCGGGACAGGGGTAATTCACCCCTCCACTTT

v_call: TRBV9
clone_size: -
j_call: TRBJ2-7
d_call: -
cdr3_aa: CASSPRLVSHEQYF
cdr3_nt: TGTGCCAGCAGCCCGAGACTAGTCTCCCACGAGCAGTACTTC

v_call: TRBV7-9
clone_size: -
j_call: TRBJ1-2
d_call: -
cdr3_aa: CASSLEGRGYGYTF
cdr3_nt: TGTGCCAGCAGCTTAGAGGGTCGGGGCTATGGCTACACCTTC

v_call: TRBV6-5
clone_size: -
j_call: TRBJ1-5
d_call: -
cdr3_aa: CASRRLLQGDQPQHF
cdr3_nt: TGTGCCAGCAGGCGCCTCCTACAGGGAGATCAGCCCCAGCATTTT

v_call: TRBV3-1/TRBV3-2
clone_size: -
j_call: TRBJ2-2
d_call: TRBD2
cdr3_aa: CASSQDGGGGAAGELFF
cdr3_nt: TGTGCCAGCAGCCAAGATGGCGGCGGGGGGGCTGCCGGGGAGCTGTTTTTT

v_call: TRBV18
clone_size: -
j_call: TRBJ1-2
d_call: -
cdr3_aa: CASSPEQNYGYTF
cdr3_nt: TGTGCCAGCTCACCAGAACAGAACTATGGCTACACCTTC

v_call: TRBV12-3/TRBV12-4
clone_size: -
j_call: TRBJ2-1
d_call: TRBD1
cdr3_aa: CASSFQTGGGQFF
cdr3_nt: TGTGCCAGCAGTTTTCAAACAGGGGGCGGGCAGTTCTTC

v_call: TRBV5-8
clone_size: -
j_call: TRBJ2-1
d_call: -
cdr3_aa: CASRRQSSYNEQFF
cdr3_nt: TGTGCCAGCAGGAGACAGAGCTCCTACAATGAGCAGTTCTTC

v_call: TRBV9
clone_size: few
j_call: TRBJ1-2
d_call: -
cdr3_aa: CASSANSGYTF
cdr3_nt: TGTGCCAGCAGCGCCAACAGTGGCTACACCTTC

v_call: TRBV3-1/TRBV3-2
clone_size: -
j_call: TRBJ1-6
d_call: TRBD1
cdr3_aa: CASSDSQTGAYNSPLHF
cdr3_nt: TGTGCCAGCAGCGACTCTCAGACAGGGGCTTATAATTCACCCCTCCACTTT

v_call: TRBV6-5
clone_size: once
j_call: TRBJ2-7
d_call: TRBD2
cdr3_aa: CASSNRGGQSYEQYF
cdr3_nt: TGTGCCAGCAGTAACCGGGGGGGGCAATCCTACGAGCAGTACTTC

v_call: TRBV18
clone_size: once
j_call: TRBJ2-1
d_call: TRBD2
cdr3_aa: CASSSTSGGNYNEQFF
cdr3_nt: TGTGCCAGCTCATCCACTAGCGGGGGTAACTACAATGAGCAGTTCTTC

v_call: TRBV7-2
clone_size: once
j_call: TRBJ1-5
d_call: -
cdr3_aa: CASSLLPGHRNQPQHF
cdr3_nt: TGTGCCAGCAGCTTACTCCCGGGACATAGAAATCAGCCCCAGCATTTT

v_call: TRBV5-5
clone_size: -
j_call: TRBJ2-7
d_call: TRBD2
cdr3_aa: CASSFRTSGIPEQYF
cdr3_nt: TGTGCCAGCAGCTTCAGGACTAGCGGGATTCCCGAGCAGTACTTC

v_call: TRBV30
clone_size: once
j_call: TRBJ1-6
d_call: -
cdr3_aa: CAWSAGEGSPLHF
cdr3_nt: TGTGCCTGGAGTGCAGGGGAAGGATCACCCCTCCACTTT

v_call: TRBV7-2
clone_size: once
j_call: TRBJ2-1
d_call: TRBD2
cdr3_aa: CASSLERGGIEQFF
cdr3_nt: TGTGCCAGCAGCTTAGAGCGGGGGGGCATAGAGCAGTTCTTC

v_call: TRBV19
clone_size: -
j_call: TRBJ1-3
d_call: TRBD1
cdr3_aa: CASSMGQVSGNTIYF
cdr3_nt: TGTGCCAGTAGTATGGGACAGGTCTCTGGAAACACCATATATTTT

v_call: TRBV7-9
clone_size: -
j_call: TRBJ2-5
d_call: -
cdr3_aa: CASSPSMRRKTQYF
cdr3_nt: TGTGCCAGCAGCCCTTCGATGAGGCGAAAGACCCAGTACTTC

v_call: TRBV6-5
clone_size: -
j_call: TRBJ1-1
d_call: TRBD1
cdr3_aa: CASRSLTGVNTEAFF
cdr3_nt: TGTGCCAGCAGAAGCCTGACAGGGGTGAACACTGAAGCTTTCTTT

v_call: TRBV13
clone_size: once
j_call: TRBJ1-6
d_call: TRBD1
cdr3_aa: CASSLRTGKTYSPLHF
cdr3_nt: TGTGCCAGCAGCTTAAGGACAGGGAAGACCTATTCACCCCTCCACTTT

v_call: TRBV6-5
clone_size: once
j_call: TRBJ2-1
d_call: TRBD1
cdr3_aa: CASSYDRGLNNEQFF
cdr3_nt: TGTGCCAGCAGTTATGATAGGGGGCTGAACAATGAGCAGTTCTTC

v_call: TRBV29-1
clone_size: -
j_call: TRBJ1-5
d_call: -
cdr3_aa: CSALDSGNQPQHF
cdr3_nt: TGCAGCGCCTTGGACTCGGGCAATCAGCCCCAGCATTTT

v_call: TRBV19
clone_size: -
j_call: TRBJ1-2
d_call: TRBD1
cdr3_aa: CASSIGGTAGHGYTF
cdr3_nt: TGTGCCAGTAGTATAGGAGGGACAGCCGGGCATGGCTACACCTTC

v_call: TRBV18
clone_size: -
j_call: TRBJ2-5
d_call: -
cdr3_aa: CASSPPPTGETQYF
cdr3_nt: TGTGCCAGCTCACCACCCCCGACCGGGGAGACCCAGTACTTC